Detailed here is one T cell receptor beta chain. Antigen specificity is unknown. Following RNA extraction, reverse transcription yielded cDNA that acted as the sequencing template. Assay: immunoSEQ multiplex PCR; the TCRdb copy retains only in-frame clones and omits some. In the table there are under 130,000 clones, 85% to 90% of which are singletons. This CDR3 comprises 14 residues. Looked up from germline, CDR1 is MNHNS and CDR2 is SASEGT. V lost 5 bases and J lost 6, with 15 bases in between. Treatment indicated: oral pan-JAK inhibitor, 5-10 mg twice daily. This sample is drawn from a study of CD8+ T cells in alopecia areata. Study-level results: Possibly as an HLA-related effect, TCR sharing across patients appeared less clear than in mice. Persistence in scalp and blood during tofacitinib was observed for many expanded lesional clones.

The TCR comes from a human donor with alopecia areata. The chain uses TRBV6-1 and TRBJ2-3, with D unclear. Sequenced here: CD8+ T cells sorted from blood, sampled between weeks 30 and 35, from a patient treated with tofacitinib. The CDR3 loop reads CASSLQSYADTQYF. The CDR3 DNA reads as TGTGCCAGCAGTCTACAGTCCTATGCGGATACGCAGTATTTT.